Following are 2 T cell receptor beta chains from one sample sequenced in a study of blood T cells in healthy people across ages. It was with a sample-barcoded 5' primer and a J-beta primer mix that a second PCR of about 6 to 12 cycles was run. A single record per CDR3 protein comes from TCRdb applying MiXCR to the 5' RACE reads. This table has about 1.8 million distinct CDR3 sequences, 49% appearing once. Material for sequencing was blood. The receptors here all came from a woman between 35 and 50 years old in good health.

In its sample, this clonotype was seen a few times. The chain combines TRBV25-1 with TRBJ1-2; 7 positions agree with TRBD1. From germline, CDR1 is MGHDK and CDR2 SYGVNS. This CDR3 has 13 residues. V trimming: 5 bases; J trimming: 4 bases; junction bases outside the gene matches: 4. As DNA, the CDR3 is TGTGCCAGCAGTAAGGGACAGACCTATGGCTACACCTTC. Protein product: CASSKGQTYGYTF.

This chain uses TRBV9 with TRBJ1-2; a possible D gene is TRBD1 (5 bases). Germline CDR1 SGDLS, CDR2 YYNGEE. V was clipped by 1 base and J by 7 bases, with 17 bases between them. The CDR3 consists of 15 residues. The CDR3 region is CASSVKDLGGGGYTF. DNA of the CDR3: TGTGCCAGCAGCGTAAAGGACCTCGGGGGAGGTGGCTACACCTTC.